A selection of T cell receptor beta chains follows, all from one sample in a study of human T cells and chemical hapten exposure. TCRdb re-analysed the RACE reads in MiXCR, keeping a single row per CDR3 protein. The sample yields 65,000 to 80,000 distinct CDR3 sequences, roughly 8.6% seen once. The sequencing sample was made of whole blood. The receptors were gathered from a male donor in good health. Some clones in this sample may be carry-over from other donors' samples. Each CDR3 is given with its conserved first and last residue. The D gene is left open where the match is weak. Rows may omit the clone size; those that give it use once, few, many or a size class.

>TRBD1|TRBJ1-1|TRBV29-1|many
TGCAGCGTTGAAGCGCTCAGGGGGCACACTGAAGCTTTCTTT
CSVEALRGHTEAFF
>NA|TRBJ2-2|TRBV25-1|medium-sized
TGTGCCAGCAGAGGGGGGACCGGGGAGCTGTTTTTT
CASRGGTGELFF
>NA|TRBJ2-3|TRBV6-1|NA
TGTGCCAGCAGAAGCGGGAGCACAGATACGCAGTATTTT
CASRSGSTDTQYF
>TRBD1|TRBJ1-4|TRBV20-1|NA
TGCAGTGCAAAGGACAGGGAGGGGGCAACTAATGAAAAACTGTTTTTT
CSAKDREGATNEKLFF
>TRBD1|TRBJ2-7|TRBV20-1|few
TGCAGTGCTAGTTCCACCGACAGGGGTAACTACGAGCAGTACTTC
CSASSTDRGNYEQYF
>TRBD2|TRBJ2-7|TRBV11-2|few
TGTGCCAGCAGCTTGGGCCGGACTAGCGGGGGCTCCTACGAGCAGTACTTC
CASSLGRTSGGSYEQYF
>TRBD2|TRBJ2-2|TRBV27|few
TGTGCCAGCAGTTTATCGGCTAGCGGGGGCGCGAACACCGGGGAGCTGTTTTTT
CASSLSASGGANTGELFF
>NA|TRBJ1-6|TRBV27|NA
TGTGCCAGCAGTTTTTATAATTCACCCCTCCACTTT
CASSFYNSPLHF
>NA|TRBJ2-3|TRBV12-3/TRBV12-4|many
TGTGCCAGCAGTTTACGGGGCTGGTTTTCCACAGATACGCAGTATTTT
CASSLRGWFSTDTQYF
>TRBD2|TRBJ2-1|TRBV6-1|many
TGTGCCAGCGGGGAGCGGGAGGGCCTCAATGAGCAGTTCTTC
CASGEREGLNEQFF
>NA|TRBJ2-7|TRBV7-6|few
TGTGCCAGCAGTTGGACAGCGAGCTCCTACGAGCAGTACTTC
CASSWTASSYEQYF
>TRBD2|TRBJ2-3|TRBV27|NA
TGTGCCAGCAGTTCGTTTAGCGGGCCTACGCAGTATTTT
CASSSFSGPTQYF
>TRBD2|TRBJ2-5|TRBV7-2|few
TGTGCCAGCAGCTCAGCGGGGGGGGAAGAGACCCAGTACTTC
CASSSAGGEETQYF
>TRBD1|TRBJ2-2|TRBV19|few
TGTGCCAGCACCGACAGGGACACCGGGGAGCTGTTTTTT
CASTDRDTGELFF
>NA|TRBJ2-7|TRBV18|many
TGTGCCAGCTCCCCTGGAAAAGCCTATTTCTACGAGCAGTACTTC
CASSPGKAYFYEQYF
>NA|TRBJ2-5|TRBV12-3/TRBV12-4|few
TGTGCCAGCAGTTTAGCGGCAGAAGAGACCCAGTACTTC
CASSLAAEETQYF
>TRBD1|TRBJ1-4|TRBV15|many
TGTGCCACCAGAAGCCGGACAGGGGGAGCCGGCGAAAAACTGTTTTTT
CATRSRTGGAGEKLFF
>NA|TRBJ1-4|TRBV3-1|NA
TGTGCCAGCAGCCCTCGTCCAGACGAGGGGTTGGGTAATGAAAAACTGTTTTTT
CASSPRPDEGLGNEKLFF
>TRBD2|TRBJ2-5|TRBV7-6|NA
TGTGCCAGCAGCTTTATCTCCGTCGGGCTAGCGGACCCCAAATCACAAGAGACCCAGTACTTC
CASSFISVGLADPKSQETQYF
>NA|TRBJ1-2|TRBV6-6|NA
TGTGCCAGCAGTCCCCGTCGGGAGGGGTTCGGCTATGGCTACACCTTC
CASSPRREGFGYGYTF
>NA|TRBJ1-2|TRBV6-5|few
TGTGCCAGCAGTTCCAACAGAGATTCTGGCTACACCTTC
CASSSNRDSGYTF
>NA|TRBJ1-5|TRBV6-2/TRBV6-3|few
TGTGCCAGCAGTTACCTGCCAGGGGAGGGCAATCAGCCCCAGCATTTT
CASSYLPGEGNQPQHF
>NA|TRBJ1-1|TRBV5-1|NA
TGCGCCAGCAGCTCGGTCAGGGGAACTGAAGCTTTCTTT
CASSSVRGTEAFF
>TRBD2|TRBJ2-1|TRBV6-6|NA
TGTGCCAGCAGGCCAACTAGCGGGGGTAGGAATGAGCAGTTCTTC
CASRPTSGGRNEQFF
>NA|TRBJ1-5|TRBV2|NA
TGTGCCAGCAGTGAAGGCAGGGGACAGCCCCAGCATTTT
CASSEGRGQPQHF
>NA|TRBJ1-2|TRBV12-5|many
TGTGCTAGTGGTTTGGATCAACAGGTCCGCCACCTAGCTAACTATGGCTACACCTTC
CASGLDQQVRHLANYGYTF
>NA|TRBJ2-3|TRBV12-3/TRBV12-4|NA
TGTGCCAGCAGTTTAGCCAGAGCCATAGATACGCAGTATTTT
CASSLARAIDTQYF
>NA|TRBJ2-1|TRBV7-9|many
TGTGCCAGCAGCTTAGACAATGAGCAGTTCTTC
CASSLDNEQFF
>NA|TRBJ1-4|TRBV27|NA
TGTGCCAGCAGTTTAACAGGGTTTGAAAAACTGTTTTTT
CASSLTGFEKLFF
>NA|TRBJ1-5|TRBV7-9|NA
TGTGCCAGCAGCTTAGGCAGGGGTGAACCCCAGCATTTT
CASSLGRGEPQHF
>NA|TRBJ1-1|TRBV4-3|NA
TGCGCCAGCAGCCCAGCCGGGATAGTGAGCACTGAAGCTTTCTTT
CASSPAGIVSTEAFF
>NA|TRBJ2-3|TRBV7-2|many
TGTGCCAGCAGCCTCTACTCCGGAGACGATACGCAGTATTTT
CASSLYSGDDTQYF
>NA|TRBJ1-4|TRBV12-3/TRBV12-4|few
TGTGCCAGCCTCCCGGGACCTCCGGGTGAAAAACTGTTTTTT
CASLPGPPGEKLFF
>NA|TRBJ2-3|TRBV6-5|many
TGTGCCAGCAGTTTGATGAGACAGGCAGATACGCAGTATTTT
CASSLMRQADTQYF
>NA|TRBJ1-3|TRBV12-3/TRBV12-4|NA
TGTGCCAGCAGTTTAGACAGGGCGAGCTCTGGAAACACCATATATTTT
CASSLDRASSGNTIYF
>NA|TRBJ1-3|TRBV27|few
TGTGCCAGCAGCCCCAGCTCTGGAAACACCATATATTTT
CASSPSSGNTIYF
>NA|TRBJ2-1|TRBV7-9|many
TGTGCCAGCAGCCAGCGGAGCTCGAGCTCCTACAATGAGCAGTTCTTC
CASSQRSSSSYNEQFF
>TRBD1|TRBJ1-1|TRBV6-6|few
TGTGCCAGCAGTTCCGACACAGGGGATGTCACTGAAGCTTTCTTT
CASSSDTGDVTEAFF
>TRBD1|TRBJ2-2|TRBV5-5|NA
TGTGCCAGCAGCCCACCGGGACAGGGTTGGAACACCGGGGAGCTGTTTTTT
CASSPPGQGWNTGELFF
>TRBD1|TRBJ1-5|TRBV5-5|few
TGTGCCAGCAGCCAAGGGACAGGGAGACAGCCCCAGCATTTT
CASSQGTGRQPQHF
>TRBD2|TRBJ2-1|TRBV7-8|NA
TGTGCCAGCAGCTTACCCTTCCGGAGACTAGCGGGAAGGAGCTCCTACAATGAGCAGTTCTTC
CASSLPFRRLAGRSSYNEQFF
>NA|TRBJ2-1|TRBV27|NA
TGTGCCAGCAGGATTTATCGACTAGGGCCCGGTGAGCAGTTCTTC
CASRIYRLGPGEQFF
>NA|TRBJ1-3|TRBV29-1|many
TGCAGCGCCATGACCGGCAACACCATATATTTT
CSAMTGNTIYF
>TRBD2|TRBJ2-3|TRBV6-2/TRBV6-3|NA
TGTGCCAGCAGTTCTAATGTAGCGGGAGTTGTCACAGATACGCAGTATTTT
CASSSNVAGVVTDTQYF
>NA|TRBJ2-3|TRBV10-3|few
TGTGCCATCAGGGACGGCGGCACAGATACGCAGTATTTT
CAIRDGGTDTQYF